Each of the 21 T cell receptor beta chains below was sequenced from the same sample in a study of shared clonotypes between healthy human individuals. Sequencing used immunoSEQ multiplex PCR; TCRdb keeps in-frame clones, though not all of them. The sample holds millions of clones, approximately 93% seen once. The sequenced sample consisted of naive CD4+ T cells from PBMCs. Subset indicated: CD45RA+ positively selected. The receptor set was obtained from a man aged 18 to 30 in good health. Some clones in this sample may be carry-over from other donors' samples.

This clone was detected once. This sample includes further DNA sequences coding for the same CDR3. V usage is TRBV7-3 and J usage is TRBJ2-2; the D gene is possibly TRBD2 (5 bases). This CDR3 spans 13 amino acids. V was pared by 8 bases and J by 5 bases, with 12 bases between. Germline V gene data show CDR1 as SGHTA and CDR2 as FQGTGA. In nucleotides, the CDR3 is TGTGCCAGCTCTCCGGGCGGGACCGGGGAGCTGTTTTTT. Encoded protein: CASSPGGTGELFF.

The rearrangement uses TRBV28 and TRBJ1-1, with D hard to call. The V gene's germline CDR1 is MDHEN and CDR2 SYDVKM. The V and J ends lost 6 bases and 1 base respectively, with 12 bases between them. CDR3 length: 14 amino acids. The CDR3, as DNA: TGTGCCAGCAGGGTCCCGAGGCCGAACACTGAAGCTTTCTTT. It yields the protein CASRVPRPNTEAFF. The full variable domain, in which reference TRBV28 and TRBJ1-1 provide the parts outside the CDR3, is DVKVTQSSRYLVKRTGEKVFLECVQDMDHENMFWYRQDPGLGLRLIYFSYDVKMKEKGDIPEGYSVSREKKERFSLILESASTNQTSMYLCASRVPRPNTEAFFGQGTRLTVV.

The chain couples TRBV10-3 to TRBJ2-5, with 8 nucleotides matching TRBD1. The CDR3 extends over 15 amino acids. CDR1 is ENHRY and CDR2 is SYGVKD in the germline V gene. Unmatched junction bases numbered 9, after V lost 7 bases and J lost 2 bases. In DNA form, the CDR3 reads TGTGCCATCAAGGGCAGCACAGGGGGACAAGAGACCCAGTACTTC. Its protein product is CAIKGSTGGQETQYF.

This chain connects TRBV11-2 to TRBJ1-2, with D perhaps TRBD1 (5 bases). Germline CDR1 is SGHAT and CDR2 is FQNNGV. The CDR3 extends over 15 amino acids. V was cut by 5 bases and J by 7 bases, with 20 bases left in between. The CDR3 loop is CASSPMGGFYGGYTF. Here the CDR3 DNA reads TGTGCCAGCAGCCCGATGGGGGGGTTCTATGGTGGCTACACCTTC.

The rearrangement joins TRBV27 to TRBJ2-7, with 8 bases fitting TRBD2. The J segment lost 12 bases and the V segment lost 6 bases, leaving 13 bases of the junction unmatched. Germline V gene lookup returns CDR1 MNHEY and CDR2 SMNVEV (reference sequence). The CDR3 is 13 residues long. The CDR3 is CASSLGPGGVAYF. CDR3 in DNA: TGTGCCAGCAGCCTAGGCCCCGGGGGGGTTGCGTACTTC.

The chain carries TRBV5-4 and TRBJ1-4; D is perhaps TRBD1 (6 bases). V gave up 4 bases and J gave up 2 bases, with 12 bases separating them. Germline loops: CDR1 SGHNT, CDR2 YYREEE (reference sequence). The CDR3 sequence is 15 residues long. CDR3 in DNA: TGTGCCAGCAGCAAGGGGGGTTCGACTAATGAAAAACTGTTTTTT. Protein: CASSKGGSTNEKLFF.

V gene TRBV30 combines with J gene TRBJ2-7, with 7 nucleotides matching TRBD2. J gave up 6 bases and V 5 bases, and 10 bases lay outside the gene matches. The CDR3 has 13 residues. The germline gives CDR1 GTSNPN, CDR2 SVGIG (reference sequence). The CDR3 sequence is CAWAAGRFAEQYF. The DNA for the CDR3 is TGTGCCTGGGCAGCGGGGAGATTTGCCGAGCAGTACTTC.

This clone was seen a few times. The rearrangement uses TRBV7-9 and TRBJ1-1; the D gene is possibly TRBD1 (5 bases). The CDR3 totals 14 residues. Trimming removed 7 bases from V and 3 bases from J, with 15 bases in between. Per the germline V gene, CDR1 is SEHNR and CDR2 is FQNEAQ (reference sequence). The CDR3 region has the DNA TGTGCCAGCACCCTGGGGGGAGGTGACACTGAAGCTTTCTTT. It encodes CASTLGGGDTEAFF.

The CDR3, as DNA: TGTGCCAGCAGTTTGGGACAGAATTATGGCTACACCTTC. Encoded protein: CASSLGQNYGYTF. The J gene is TRBJ1-2, the V gene TRBV6-4; 7 positions match TRBD1. Germline loops: CDR1 MRHNA, CDR2 SNTAGT. This CDR3 has 13 amino acids. With 5 bases clipped from V and 5 bases from J, the junction kept 5 bases outside the gene matches.

This chain connects TRBV27 to TRBJ1-1, with 7 bases that match TRBD1. V shed 4 bases and J 3 bases; nucleotides not matched to a gene: 11. CDR1 and CDR2 from the germline V gene are MNHEY and SMNVEV (reference sequence). The CDR3 is 16 residues long. In nucleotides, the CDR3 is TGTGCCAGCAGTTCGCACAGGGGCGCGGGGGACACTGAAGCTTTCTTT. The encoded protein is CASSSHRGAGDTEAFF.

V is TRBV18 and J is TRBJ2-5; D ambiguous. This CDR3 is built from 13 residues. CDR1 is KGHSH, CDR2 LQKENI, per germline. The germline V and J ends were trimmed by 3 bases and 5 bases, with 10 bases remaining between them. The CDR3 loop is CASSPPSMETQYF. CDR3 DNA: TGTGCCAGCTCACCGCCCTCGATGGAGACCCAGTACTTC.

This sequence joins TRBV15 and TRBJ2-1; D may be TRBD1 (6 bases). The ends were cut back, 3 bases at V and 10 bases at J, with 13 bases in the middle. This CDR3 region has 13 residues. Germline CDR1 LNHNV, CDR2 YYDKDF (reference sequence). In DNA, the CDR3 is TGTGCCACCAGCAGGTCAGGGGAAGAGGAGCAGTTCTTC. Amino acids: CATSRSGEEEQFF.

V gene TRBV29-1 combines with J gene TRBJ1-3; D not resolved. V lost 3 bases to trimming and J lost 1 base, with 4 bases between them. The CDR3 has 12 amino acids. Germline CDR1 reads SQVTM; CDR2 reads ANQGSEA. The CDR3 is CSVEKSGNTIYF. CDR3 nucleotide sequence: TGCAGCGTTGAGAAGTCTGGAAACACCATATATTTT.

For this clone: A read error may account for a junction end that differs from germline. The rearrangement links TRBV4-1 to TRBJ2-1; D is uncertain. Germline loops: CDR1 MGHRA, CDR2 YSYEKL. CDR3 length: 12 amino acids. The CDR3 nucleotides read TGCGCCAGCAGACAAGCTGGGGATGAGCAGTTCTTC. This sequence encodes CASRQAGDEQFF.

This rearrangement joins TRBV5-1 to TRBJ2-3, with D perhaps assigned TRBD1 or TRBD2 (5 bases each). Germline V gives CDR1 SGHRS, CDR2 YFSETQ. Trimming removed 4 bases from V and 6 bases from J, with 18 bases in between. The CDR3 runs to 15 residues. CDR3 residues: CASSPGLNIGDTQYF. The CDR3 DNA sequence: TGCGCCAGCAGCCCGGGGCTCAATATTGGCGATACGCAGTATTTT.

The V gene is TRBV28, the J gene TRBJ1-2, with D possibly TRBD1 on 6 matching bases. The germline V gene encodes CDR1 MDHEN and CDR2 SYDVKM. The CDR3 extends over 14 amino acids. V gave up 4 bases and J gave up 2 bases, with 11 bases separating them. CDR3 amino acids: CASSSSTGNYGYTF. The CDR3 nucleotides are TGTGCCAGCAGTTCATCCACAGGGAACTATGGCTACACCTTC.

V and J are TRBV18 and TRBJ1-3; 11 nucleotides match TRBD1. Germline V lookup: CDR1 KGHSH, CDR2 LQKENI. V trimming: 3 bases; J trimming: 2 bases; junction bases outside the gene matches: 3. The CDR3 loop spans 16 amino acids. CDR3 sequence: CASSPGQGAAGNTIYF. The CDR3 DNA reads as TGTGCCAGCTCACCCGGACAGGGGGCAGCTGGAAACACCATATATTTT.

In the case of this clone: Other DNA sequences from this sample encode an identical CDR3 as well. V usage is TRBV27 and J usage is TRBJ2-7; D gene uncertain. The CDR3 has 11 amino acids. Between the trimmed V and J ends, which lost 3 bases and 3 bases, there was a span of 3 bases. Germline V gene lookup returns CDR1 MNHEY and CDR2 SMNVEV (reference sequence). The CDR3 spells CASSLRYEQYF. The CDR3 nucleotides read TGTGCCAGCAGTTTGCGCTACGAGCAGTACTTC.

The V call is TRBV28, the J call TRBJ2-5, with 13 bases fitting TRBD2. This CDR3 has 15 amino acids. V shed 6 bases, J shed 7 bases, and the junction held 8 bases outside the gene matches. Germline assignment: CDR1 MDHEN and CDR2 SYDVKM. Here the CDR3 reads CASSSTSGRMGTQYF. The CDR3 DNA reads TGTGCCAGCAGCTCGACTAGCGGGAGGATGGGGACCCAGTACTTC.

The V and J genes are TRBV28 and TRBJ1-5, with D uncertain. The ends were cut back, 5 bases at V and 3 bases at J, with 14 bases in the middle. The CDR3 has 15 residues. The V gene's germline CDR1 is MDHEN and CDR2 SYDVKM. The CDR3 here is CASSVSRQTNQPQHF. The CDR3 DNA follows: TGTGCCAGCAGTGTTAGTCGTCAGACCAATCAGCCCCAGCATTTT.

The rearrangement links TRBV5-1 to TRBJ2-7; D gene unclear. Trimming stripped 0 bases from V and 3 bases from J, with 7 bases between. CDR1 is SGHRS, CDR2 YFSETQ, per germline. CDR3 length equals 13 residues. The CDR3 nucleotides are TGCGCCAGCAGCTTGGAGGCGATCTACGAGCAGTACTTC. Its translation: CASSLEAIYEQYF.